In this sample, the clone carrying this T cell receptor (beta chain) turned up a few times. No antigen is known for it. Here immunoSEQ multiplex PCR was the method, and the copy in TCRdb shows in-frame clones only, minus some. The data hold about 12,000 clones, with about four fifths observed a single time. The entry originates in a study of regulatory dendritic cells for organ transplantation. Sorted subsets were CFSE-labeled and cultured roughly five days with allogeneic dendritic cells. This CDR3 contains 13 residues. CDR1 is LNHDA and CDR2 is SQIVND in the germline V gene (reference sequence). Trimming removed 3 bases from V and 2 bases from J, with 5 bases in between.

The source is a human donor in good health. The rearrangement joins TRBV19 to TRBJ1-5, with D uncertain. The sample was naive CD8+ T cells from blood cultured with regulatory dendritic cells. The subset here: CD45RA+ naive T cells. The CDR3 bases are TGTGCCAGTAGTATGGGCGGCAATCAGCCCCAGCATTTT. It specifies CASSMGGNQPQHF. The whole variable domain, remainder taken from reference TRBV19 and TRBJ1-5, is DGGITQSPKYLFRKEGQNVTLSCEQNLNHDAMYWYRQDPGQGLRLIYYSQIVNDFQKGDIAEGYSVSREKKESFPLTVTSAQKNPTAFYLCASSMGGNQPQHFGDGTRLSIL.